What follows are 17 T cell receptor beta chains derived from one specimen sequenced in a study of T cells in localized non-small cell lung cancer. Data came from immunoSEQ multiplex PCR; TCRdb stores just in-frame clones and leaves some out. This table has approximately 2,800 clones, over 30% appearing once. Sequences were derived from lung tumor tissue, sampled before any cancer treatment. All receptors derive from an older female donor with stage II squamous cell lung carcinoma.

This clone is large in the sample. The V call is TRBV11-3, the J call TRBJ1-1; no reliable D call. Germline V gene lookup returns CDR1 SGHNT and CDR2 YENEEA. The CDR3 runs 14 residues. The V gene lost 1 base and the J gene lost 1 base, with 7 bases spanning the gap. The CDR3 coding sequence is TGTGCCAGCAGCTTAGGTCCAGGGAACACTGAAGCTTTCTTT. Protein product: CASSLGPGNTEAFF.

The sample holds a few counts of this clone. The chain is built from TRBV15 and TRBJ1-1; D possibly corresponds to TRBD1 (6 bases). This CDR3 has 17 amino acids. The V gene lost 2 bases and the J gene lost 0 bases, with 16 bases spanning the gap. Germline V gene sequence: CDR1 LNHNV, CDR2 YYDKDF (reference sequence). The chain's CDR3 is CATSRRRTGTLNTEAFF. The CDR3 nucleotides read TGTGCCACCAGCAGACGCAGAACCGGGACATTGAACACTGAAGCTTTCTTT. The variable domain in full, completed from reference TRBV15 and TRBJ1-1, reads DAMVIQNPRYQVTQFGKPVTLSCSQTLNHNVMYWYQQKSSQAPKLLFHYYDKDFNNEADTPDNFQSRRPNTSFCFLDIRSPGLGDTAMYLCATSRRRTGTLNTEAFFGQGTRLTVV.

The rearrangement uses TRBV28 and TRBJ2-5; D is possibly TRBD1 (6 bases). V was trimmed by 6 bases and J by 5 bases, leaving 13 bases between them. The length of the CDR3 is 13 residues. CDR1 is MDHEN and CDR2 is SYDVKM in the germline V gene. CDR3 sequence (DNA): TGTGCCAGCAGGAGCGGTCAGGGGGAGACCCAGTACTTC. It yields the protein CASRSGQGETQYF.

This clone is a singleton in its sample. This chain connects TRBV6-8 to TRBJ1-4; D is possibly TRBD1 (5 bases). The V end lost 0 bases, the J end lost 5 bases, and 10 bases lay between the germline ends. The V gene's germline CDR1 is MNHGY and CDR2 SAAAGT. The CDR3 covers 15 residues. CDR3 sequence (DNA): TGTGCCAGCAGTTACTCGGGTGGGGGGAATGAAAAACTGTTTTTT. Translation gives CASSYSGGGNEKLFF.

CDR3 bases: TGTGCCAGCAGTTACCTCGGACAAGGCACAGATACGCAGTATTTT. It specifies CASSYLGQGTDTQYF. The V and J genes are TRBV6-8 and TRBJ2-3, with a possible D match to TRBD1 (5 bases). The CDR3 totals 15 residues. CDR1 MNHGY and CDR2 SAAAGT come from the germline V gene. The germline V and J ends were trimmed by 2 bases and 1 base, with 10 bases remaining between them.

This clone was found a few times. This chain links TRBV15 with TRBJ1-1; no clear D gene. Germline CDR1 LNHNV, CDR2 YYDKDF (reference sequence). V lost 0 bases, J lost 6 bases, and 11 bases lay in between. The CDR3 length is 14 residues. The CDR3 sequence is CATSRDRQFAEAFF. In DNA form, the CDR3 reads TGTGCCACCAGCAGAGATCGGCAGTTCGCTGAAGCTTTCTTT. The variable domain in full, with the rest retrieved from reference TRBV15 and TRBJ1-1, is DAMVIQNPRYQVTQFGKPVTLSCSQTLNHNVMYWYQQKSSQAPKLLFHYYDKDFNNEADTPDNFQSRRPNTSFCFLDIRSPGLGDTAMYLCATSRDRQFAEAFFGQGTRLTVV.

In DNA form, the CDR3 reads TGTGCCACCAGCAGAGATTCGGAGGGACAGGGAGTAAGAGATACGCAGTATTTT. Protein: CATSRDSEGQGVRDTQYF. The chain combines TRBV15 with TRBJ2-3, with 9 bases identical to TRBD1. CDR1 is LNHNV and CDR2 is YYDKDF in the germline V gene (reference sequence). After removal of 0 bases from V and 5 bases from J, the junction contained 12 bases not matched to a gene. The CDR3 sequence is 18 residues long.

V usage is TRBV11-3 and J usage is TRBJ2-7; TRBD2 matches at 10 bases. J gave up 5 bases and V 4 bases, and 5 bases lay outside the gene matches. This CDR3 is built from 14 residues. In germline, CDR1 is SGHNT, CDR2 YENEEA. In nucleotides, the CDR3 is TGTGCCAGCAGCTGGGGACTAGCGCGGAACGAGCAGTACTTC. This codes for CASSWGLARNEQYF. The complete variable domain, with remaining parts taken from reference TRBV11-3 and TRBJ2-7, reads EAGVVQSPRYKIIEKKQPVAFWCNPISGHNTLYWYLQNLGQGPELLIRYENEEAVDDSQLPKDRFSAERLKGVDSTLKIQPAELGDSAVYLCASSWGLARNEQYFGPGTRLTVT.

In the case of this clone: Its ends do not fully match the called genes, so a read error is possible. CDR3 sequence reads: CASSEADGLPLGF. For the CDR3, the DNA is TGTGCCAGCAGTGAAGCGGACGGACTACCTCTCGGATTT. The chain couples TRBV6-1 to TRBJ1-1; D remains unclear. In germline, CDR1 is MNHNS, CDR2 SASEGT. This CDR3 contains 13 residues.

The rearrangement joins TRBV19 to TRBJ2-3; the match to TRBD1 covers 8 bases. Germline V gene sequence: CDR1 LNHDA, CDR2 SQIVND (reference sequence). V lost 6 bases and J lost 3; bases outside the gene matches: 5. The CDR3 loop spans 14 amino acids. The CDR3 region has the DNA TGTGCCAGTAGGGATCAGGGGGCGACAGATACGCAGTATTTT. It is translated as CASRDQGATDTQYF.

The gene calls are TRBV18 and TRBJ1-5; D is undetermined. Germline V gives CDR1 KGHSH, CDR2 LQKENI. The CDR3 runs 15 residues. Trimming took off 1 base at V and 7 bases at J, with 14 bases between the two ends. CDR3 bases: TGTGCCAGCTCACCACAGGGAGTCGGGGAACAGCCCCAGCATTTT. Its translation is CASSPQGVGEQPQHF. The full variable domain, its missing parts supplied by reference TRBV18 and TRBJ1-5, is NAGVMQNPRHLVRRRGQEARLRCSPMKGHSHVYWYRQLPEEGLKFMVYLQKENIIDESGMPKERFSAEFPKEGPSILRIQQVVRGDSAAYFCASSPQGVGEQPQHFGDGTRLSIL.

The genes are TRBV5-1 and TRBJ2-7, with 13 bases fitting TRBD2. The V gene end was trimmed by 4 bases and the J gene end by 7 bases; junction bases not matched to a gene: 8. Germline V lookup: CDR1 SGHRS, CDR2 YFSETQ. The CDR3 totals 15 residues. The CDR3 nucleotides are TGCGCCAGCAGCGGGGGACTAGCGGGAAGTAGTGAGCAGTACTTC. Translated: CASSGGLAGSSEQYF.

This clone is medium-sized (0.01 to 0.1%) by share. V usage is TRBV28 and J usage is TRBJ1-2, with unresolved D. Germline loops: CDR1 MDHEN, CDR2 SYDVKM. Trimming took off 2 bases at V and 2 bases at J, with 9 bases between the two ends. The CDR3 is 14 residues long. DNA for the CDR3: TGTGCCAGCAGTTTACCGGCAGAGAACTATGGCTACACCTTC. It yields the protein CASSLPAENYGYTF.

The sample holds a few counts of this clone. The chain recombines TRBV28 with TRBJ1-2, with 10 bases aligning to TRBD1. The V gene end was trimmed by 5 bases and the J gene end by 4 bases; junction bases not matched to a gene: 10. There are 16 residues in the CDR3. In germline, CDR1 is MDHEN, CDR2 SYDVKM. CDR3 nucleotides: TGTGCCAGCAGTCCGGGACAGGGGCGGATAAGCTATGGCTACACCTTC. Its translation is CASSPGQGRISYGYTF.

The chain is built from TRBV11-3 and TRBJ1-1; D possibly corresponds to TRBD1 (6 bases). CDR3 length: 14 residues. The V end lost 1 base, the J end lost 3 bases, and 9 bases lay between the germline ends. Germline V CDR1 and CDR2: SGHNT, YENEEA. In DNA form, the CDR3 reads TGTGCCAGCAGCTTAGTGGCAGGGGACACTGAAGCTTTCTTT. Encoded protein: CASSLVAGDTEAFF.

This clone was counted only a few times. The chain couples TRBV9 to TRBJ2-1; TRBD2 aligns across 8 bases. J gave up 5 bases and V 6 bases, and 7 bases lay outside the gene matches. The CDR3 length is 14 residues. CDR1 and CDR2 from the germline V gene are SGDLS and YYNGEE. The CDR3 nucleotides are TGTGCCAGCAACCCAACTAGCGGACACAATGAGCAGTTCTTC. Translated, it gives CASNPTSGHNEQFF.

V is TRBV6-7 and J is TRBJ1-2; 9 bases fit TRBD1. TRBV6-7 is designated an ORF whose function remains uncertain. This CDR3 contains 11 residues. With V trimmed by 10 bases and J by 8 bases, 5 bases remained unmatched. The CDR3 loop is CATGTGRGYTF. The CDR3 region has the DNA TGTGCCACCGGGACAGGGCGAGGCTACACCTTC.